The entry below describes one T cell receptor beta chain. The specificity of this receptor is unknown. The sample holds no much larger clone one base away, and base qualities are not on file. These data belong to a study of blood T cell repertoires in COVID-19 (TCRdb year 2020). With respect to the entire study: The collaborator samples originated in the United States, Italy and Spain and spanned the acute and convalescent phases of COVID-19. The prospective study material was composed of cDNA or gDNA derived from T cells, B-cell-depleted T cells, or PBMCs. The dataset comprised deeply sampled blood TCRbeta repertoires from subjects exposed to, actively infected with, or recovered from COVID-19. The repertoires were released in a freely available public database meant as a resource for research on the immune response to SARS-CoV-2. Samples came from the ongoing ImmuneRACE study (first 160 participants) plus 1,254 subjects from 6 global collaborators. A de-identified subject ID, COVID-19 status, age in years and sex were almost always included in the sample metadata. Where available, HLA class I and class II types were obtained from metadata supplied by the sample provider rather than from assay-based typing.

Findings and caveats that apply to the study as a whole: Clinical and demographic metadata were provided uncurated, with the amount varying by source and participant.

The germline V gene gives CDR1 as MDHEN and CDR2 as SYDVKM. The CDR3 contains 12 residues, cysteine and phenylalanine counted. Of the read, only the CDR3 DNA is kept; its 36 bases are in frame from base 1. V is reduced by 2 bases and J by 6 bases, leaving a spacing of 7 bases between them. Participants in the prospective study were enrolled through a virtual design, were aged 18 to 89 years, and lived in 24 United States geographic areas. In the prospective study, participants were assigned to cohorts based on the clinical history participants reported in a screening survey and a study questionnaire. In the prospective study, mobile phlebotomists collected whole blood, serum and a nasopharyngeal or oropharyngeal swab from each participant. Additional blood draws and questionnaires over an approximately two-month period could optionally be provided by prospective study participants. Before DNA extraction, prospective study blood samples were shipped either frozen or at room temperature.

TCRbeta CDR3 regions were amplified from genomic DNA by means of the immunoSEQ Assay, a bias-controlled multiplex PCR. The original pipeline was this. The number of nucleated cells in each sample was estimated by amplification of reference gene primers within the assay. To quantify the absolute abundance of each unique TCRbeta CDR3 rearrangement, sequence reads were collapsed and filtered. For each sample, productive Simpson clonality was calculated as the square root of Simpson's diversity index over productive rearrangements. Entries here come from immuneACCESS through TCRdb and include only in-frame sequences with V and J called. Some clones fail to appear in such tables; in the studies checked, an unresolved V gene covers under half of the shortfall, and the cause of the remainder is unknown. V and J calls and clone size come straight from that table; D and trimming were deduced from the DNA. The sample records 200,000 to 250,000 clones, roughly 89% of which are singletons. The top ten clonotypes cover over 3% of the sample.

The sequenced sample consisted of PBMCs or T cells enriched from blood (not recorded which). The chain couples TRBV28 to TRBJ1-1; too little of a D gene remains to name it. The receptor was derived from a woman in her forties with acute COVID-19. The nucleotide sequence reads as follows: TGTGCCAGCAGTTTAAGTAGTCCTGAAGCTTTCTTT. Its translation is CASSLSSPEAFF.